The 17 T cell receptor beta chains below were found in one sample sequenced in a study of cytomegalovirus exposure and HLA in healthy donors. Vbeta (60) and Jbeta (13) primers were used in the PCR. Repertoires were generated with immunoSEQ multiplex PCR, while TCRdb's copy carries only in-frame clones and drops some. Among more than 140,000 clones listed, 77% were seen once. Sequenced input: PBMCs. Receptors originate from a female donor in good health and CMV-seronegative.

In DNA, the CDR3 is TGTGCCAGCAGTCTTGGGGACAGCTCCTACGAGCAGTACTTC. It encodes CASSLGDSSYEQYF. The rearrangement joins TRBV27 to TRBJ2-7; TRBD1 agrees at 7 bases. The CDR3 totals 14 residues. With 5 bases clipped from V and 0 bases from J, the junction kept 4 bases outside the gene matches. The germline V gene encodes CDR1 MNHEY and CDR2 SMNVEV (reference sequence).

The rearrangement links TRBV11-2 to TRBJ1-4; no definite D call. V shed 4 bases and J shed 3 bases, with 9 bases lying between them. Germline CDR1 is SGHAT and CDR2 is FQNNGV. This CDR3 comprises 14 residues. CDR3 sequence reads: CASSSSRSNEKLFF. DNA of the CDR3: TGTGCCAGCAGCTCGTCCCGTTCTAATGAAAAACTGTTTTTT.

The V call is TRBV6-1, the J call TRBJ2-1, with D perhaps matching TRBD1 (6 bases). V gave up 4 bases and J gave up 0 bases, with 16 bases separating them. The CDR3 extends over 17 amino acids. Per germline, CDR1 MNHNS and CDR2 SASEGT. The CDR3 is CASSGTTGGFSYNEQFF. CDR3 bases: TGTGCCAGCAGTGGTACGACAGGCGGGTTCTCCTACAATGAGCAGTTCTTC.

J is TRBJ1-2 and V is TRBV27, with 12 bases identical to TRBD1. V was clipped by 8 bases and J by 7 bases; unmatched bases: 5. CDR1 is MNHEY and CDR2 is SMNVEV in the germline V gene (reference sequence). The CDR3 is 13 residues long. The chain's CDR3 is CASSGQGAFGYTF. The CDR3 nucleotides read TGTGCCAGCTCGGGACAGGGGGCCTTTGGCTACACCTTC.

The V call is TRBV28, the J call TRBJ1-2; 8 positions agree with TRBD1. CDR1 and CDR2 from the germline V gene are MDHEN and SYDVKM. Trimming took 5 bases from V and 6 from J; bases not matched to a gene: 17. The CDR3 is 17 residues long. In nucleotides, the CDR3 is TGTGCCAGCAGTCCCAAGGGGATAGAGGACAGGGAGCATGGCTACACCTTC. This gives the protein CASSPKGIEDREHGYTF.

The chain has TRBV9 and TRBJ2-3; 11 bases align to TRBD2. The CDR3 consists of 17 residues. J gave up 2 bases and V 4 bases, and 9 bases lay outside the gene matches. CDR1 is SGDLS, CDR2 YYNGEE, per germline. CDR3 protein: CASSPTAGLAATDTQYF. DNA for the CDR3: TGTGCCAGCAGCCCCACCGCGGGACTAGCGGCCACAGATACGCAGTATTTT.

The rearrangement joins TRBV15 to TRBJ2-5; D is possibly TRBD2 (5 bases). Trimming removed 5 bases at V and 1 base at J, with 14 bases between. Germline-derived CDR1 and CDR2 are LNHNV and YYDKDF (reference sequence). The CDR3 spans 15 residues. The CDR3 is CATSPDRAGQETQYF. The CDR3 DNA sequence: TGTGCCACCAGCCCAGATAGGGCGGGCCAAGAGACCCAGTACTTC.

The chain carries TRBV10-2 and TRBJ2-7; 9 bases align to TRBD2. Germline trimming cut 5 bases from V and 5 bases from J; bases unmatched to any gene: 1. The CDR3 totals 12 residues. Germline V CDR1 and CDR2: WSHSY, SAAADI. CDR3 protein: CASSIAGDEQYF. In nucleotides, the CDR3 is TGCGCCAGCAGTATAGCGGGAGACGAGCAGTACTTC.

This clone was detected only a few times. The V gene is TRBV7-9, the J gene TRBJ2-2; D perhaps matches TRBD1 (6 bases). Germline-derived CDR1 and CDR2 are SEHNR and FQNEAQ (reference sequence). The V end lost 2 bases, the J end lost 0 bases, and 7 bases lay between the germline ends. The CDR3 is 15 amino acids. For the CDR3, the DNA is TGTGCCAGCAGCTTACAGGGGCCGAACACCGGGGAGCTGTTTTTT. It is translated as CASSLQGPNTGELFF.

Notes on this clone: This same CDR3 is encoded by further DNA sequences in the sample. The J gene is TRBJ2-5, the V gene TRBV15, with 10 positions matching TRBD1. Germline V gives CDR1 LNHNV, CDR2 YYDKDF (reference sequence). CDR3 size: 14 residues. The V gene end was trimmed by 5 bases and the J gene end by 3 bases; junction bases not matched to a gene: 3. CDR3 sequence (DNA): TGTGCCACCAGCCGGGACAGGGGTAAAGAGACCCAGTACTTC. Residues: CATSRDRGKETQYF.

This rearrangement joins TRBV5-1 to TRBJ1-1; D unresolved. This CDR3 comprises 13 residues. With 2 bases removed from V and 4 bases from J, the gap between germline ends came to 9 bases. Germline-derived CDR1 and CDR2 are SGHRS and YFSETQ. Here the CDR3 reads CASSFFSGTEAFF. CDR3 nucleotides: TGCGCCAGCAGCTTTTTTTCGGGCACTGAAGCTTTCTTT.

This CDR3 is CASSGPGKSYEQYF. CDR3 sequence (DNA): TGTGCCAGCAGTGGGCCAGGGAAATCCTACGAGCAGTACTTC. The chain links TRBV7-6 to TRBJ2-5; maybe TRBD1 (5 bases). The J call may be faulty, since TRBJ2-7 better matches the DNA end. Germline V lookup: CDR1 SGHVS, CDR2 FNYEAQ. There are 14 residues in the CDR3.

The rearrangement uses TRBV9 and TRBJ2-7; 9 bases fit TRBD1. V lost 3 bases to trimming and J lost 6 bases; unmatched junction nucleotides: 16. The CDR3 loop spans 17 amino acids. Germline CDR1 SGDLS, CDR2 YYNGEE. This chain's CDR3 is CASSGNPTGGDPVEQYF. In DNA form, the CDR3 reads TGTGCCAGCAGCGGCAACCCTACAGGGGGCGATCCGGTCGAGCAGTACTTC.

The rearrangement joins TRBV11-1 to TRBJ1-2; D unclear. CDR1 is SGHAT and CDR2 is FQDESV in the germline V gene (reference sequence). The CDR3 has 13 residues. The germline V and J ends were trimmed by 6 bases and 8 bases, with 16 bases remaining between them. In nucleotides, the CDR3 is TGTGCCAGCAGTCAAGAACTCCCGGGGGGCTACACCTTC. Its translation: CASSQELPGGYTF.

The rearrangement joins TRBV27 to TRBJ2-5, with D unresolved. The end of the DNA aligns better with TRBJ2-7, so the J call may be wrong. Germline CDR1 MNHEY, CDR2 SMNVEV (reference sequence). The CDR3 runs 11 residues. The CDR3 coding sequence is TGTGCCAGCGCTTCTGCCTACGAGCAGTACTTC. It specifies CASASAYEQYF.

The chain carries TRBV6-1 and TRBJ1-1, with D tentatively TRBD1 (5 bases). Trimming stripped 6 bases from V and 6 bases from J, with 11 bases between. Germline CDR1 MNHNS, CDR2 SASEGT. This CDR3 contains 12 residues. This CDR3 is CASRRQSPEAFF. CDR3 DNA: TGTGCCAGCAGGAGACAGAGCCCTGAAGCTTTCTTT.

V gene TRBV11-2 combines with J gene TRBJ1-2; the match to TRBD1 covers 10 bases. The CDR3 totals 18 residues. Trimming removed 0 bases from V and 1 base from J; junction bases left unmatched: 8. CDR1 SGHAT and CDR2 FQNNGV come from the germline V gene. The chain's CDR3 is CASSLDSPGTGVNYGYTF. CDR3 DNA sequence: TGTGCCAGCAGCTTAGACTCCCCTGGGACAGGGGTTAACTATGGCTACACCTTC.